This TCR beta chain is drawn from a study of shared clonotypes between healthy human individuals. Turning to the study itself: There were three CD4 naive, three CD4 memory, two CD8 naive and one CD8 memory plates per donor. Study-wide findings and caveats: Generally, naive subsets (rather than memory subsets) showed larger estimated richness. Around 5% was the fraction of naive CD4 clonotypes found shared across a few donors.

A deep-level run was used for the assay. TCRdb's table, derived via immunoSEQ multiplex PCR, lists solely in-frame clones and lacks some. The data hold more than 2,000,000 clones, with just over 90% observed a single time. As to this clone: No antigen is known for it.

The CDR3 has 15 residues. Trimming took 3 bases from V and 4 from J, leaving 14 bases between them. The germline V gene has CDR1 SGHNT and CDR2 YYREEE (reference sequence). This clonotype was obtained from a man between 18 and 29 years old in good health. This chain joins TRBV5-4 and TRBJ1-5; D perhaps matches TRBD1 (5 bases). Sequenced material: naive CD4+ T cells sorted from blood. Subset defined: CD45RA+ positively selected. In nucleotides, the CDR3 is TGTGCCAGCAGCTCAGAGGCGGGGCAAAATCAGCCCCAGCATTTT. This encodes CASSSEAGQNQPQHF.